The T cell receptor beta chain described here comes from a study of blood T cells in healthy people across ages. At the level of the study: About one barcoded beta molecule per two T cells was the capture yield of template switching.

Germline V gives CDR1 SGHTA, CDR2 FQGNSA. V shed 4 bases and J shed 2 bases, with 12 bases lying between them. CDR3 length equals 15 residues. Regarding this clonotype: Its antigen is still unknown.

A J-beta primer mix and a sample-barcoded 5' primer were used in a second PCR of roughly 6 to 11 cycles. MiXCR was run by TCRdb on the 5' RACE reads, yielding one entry per CDR3 protein. The sample has some 1,000,000 distinct CDR3 sequences; under 30% are singletons. Findings and limits, study-wide: Considered underestimates were the diversity estimates obtained from one million T cells. Changes seen in expanded clonotypes were possibly confounded by donor CMV status left unknown.

Separately, the same data were catalogued under a study of T cells of mothers and their children. That report adds: All donors were healthy and Caucasian; they were a few mothers and their six children.

This sequence joins TRBV7-2 and TRBJ1-5, with a possible D match to TRBD1 (6 bases). Specimen: blood. The TCR was taken from a girl aged 2-10 years in good health. CDR3 loop: CASSSTGLGNQPQHF. CDR3 nucleotide sequence: TGTGCCAGCAGCTCCACAGGGTTGGGCAATCAGCCCCAGCATTTT.